This T cell receptor beta chain was profiled in a study of blood T cells in healthy people across ages. Study details: The capture of about one barcoded beta molecule per two T cells was achieved by template switching.

Per germline, CDR1 DFQATT and CDR2 SNEGSKA (reference sequence). V dropped 0 bases and J dropped 1 base, with 8 bases sitting between them. CDR3 length: 14 amino acids. A second roughly 7 to 12 cycle PCR used barcoded and J-beta primers. TCRdb reprocessed the 5' RACE reads with MiXCR, giving one entry per CDR3 protein. The sample shows 1.6 million or so distinct CDR3 sequences, around 36% of them seen only once. The sequence was obtained from a woman aged 25 to 39 in good health. Sample: blood. This chain connects TRBV20-1 to TRBJ2-3, with a possible D match to TRBD1 (5 bases). CDR3 protein: CSARDRARTDTQYF. The CDR3 DNA reads TGCAGTGCTAGAGACAGGGCCCGCACAGATACGCAGTATTTT.